This T cell receptor beta chain was found in a study of human T cells and chemical hapten exposure. Study-level information: Patients, chiefly female, had alopecia areata, totalis or universalis. Overall study findings and caveats: No change in TCRs above 1 in 1000 frequency was produced by DPC sensitization.

Each cDNA molecule in the library carried unique molecular identifiers. TCRdb re-analysed the RACE reads in MiXCR, keeping a single row per CDR3 protein. The sample gives tens of thousands of distinct CDR3 sequences, 7.5% to 9.5% of which show up once; roughly 1.5% is in the top ten. Time point denoted: patch test 1, 2 weeks after DPC sensitization. Regarding treatment: therapeutic diphenylcyclopropenone sensitization with weekly scalp DPC. People who gave samples had alopecia, were 18 to 70 years old, and were suitable for DPC. In regard to this clonotype: The antigen remains undetermined. A much more abundant neighbour one base away suggests this may be a read error.

Germline CDR1 reads GTSNPN; CDR2 reads SVGIG (reference sequence). CDR3 length: 13 residues. The genes are TRBV30 and TRBJ1-6; D is unresolved. Specimen: whole blood, collected in connection with sensitization to the hapten diphenylcyclopropenone (DPC). The receptor comes from a woman between 25 and 40 years old with alopecia areata. Some clones in this sample may be carry-over from other donors' samples. As DNA, the CDR3 is TGTGCCTGGATGCTTACGGATAATTCACCCCTCAACTTT. Residues: CAWMLTDNSPLNF.